This T cell receptor (beta chain) was recorded in a study of cytomegalovirus exposure and HLA in healthy donors. Study-wide context: Previous work identified 95 million to 120 million unique TCR beta sequences from around 170 million T cells.

The PCR used 60 Vbeta and 13 Jbeta primers. The method was immunoSEQ multiplex PCR; TCRdb's version includes in-frame clones alone and lacks a portion of them. The table shows about 100,000 clones, with 60% to 80% occurring only once. The germline V and J ends were trimmed by 4 bases and 0 bases, with 15 bases remaining between them. From germline, CDR1 is SGHRS and CDR2 YFSETQ. The length of the CDR3 is 16 residues. The sequence derives from a woman in her thirties or forties in good health and CMV-seronegative. The sample comprised PBMCs. The V call is TRBV5-1, the J call TRBJ2-3; weak D call: TRBD1 (5 bases). In DNA form, the CDR3 reads TGCGCCAGCAGCGCGCAGGGAACCTCTAGCACAGATACGCAGTATTTT. Protein product: CASSAQGTSSTDTQYF. The full variable domain, completed using reference TRBV5-1 and TRBJ2-3, is KAGVTQTPRYLIKTRGQQVTLSCSPISGHRSVSWYQQTPGQGLQFLFEYFSETQRNKGNFPGRFSGRQFSNSRSEMNVSTLELGDSALYLCASSAQGTSSTDTQYFGPGTRLTVL.